One and the same sample provided the 8 T cell receptor beta chains below, sequenced in a study of T cell responses to AZD1222 COVID-19 vaccine. Clones were sequenced by immunoSEQ multiplex PCR, and TCRdb holds only the in-frame ones, with some missing. The data show 85,000 to 120,000 clones, with about 90% seen just once and under 8.5% held by the top ten. The sample in question was peripheral blood, obtained 28 days after the second AZD1222 dose. The origin of the receptors is an adult who received the AZD1222 COVID-19 vaccine.

The chain combines TRBV9 with TRBJ1-3; TRBD1 is a possible D gene (6 bases). The CDR3 contains 16 residues. Per germline, CDR1 SGDLS and CDR2 YYNGEE. V was shortened by 3 bases and J by 3 bases, with 16 bases between the two germline ends. The CDR3 sequence is CASSEGGAFDGNTIYF. DNA for the CDR3: TGTGCCAGCAGCGAGGGGGGTGCCTTTGATGGAAACACCATATATTTT.

The genes are TRBV3-1 (or the pseudogene TRBV3-2) and TRBJ2-1, with TRBD1 matching 8 bases. The V segment lost 2 bases and the J segment 6 bases; nucleotides outside the gene matches: 3. CDR1 and CDR2 from the germline V gene are LGHDT and YNNKEL (reference sequence). CDR3 length equals 14 residues. The CDR3 protein is CASSQQGARNEQFF. CDR3 nucleotides: TGTGCCAGCAGCCAACAGGGGGCGCGCAATGAGCAGTTCTTC.

This clone was counted once. The genes are TRBV5-1 and TRBJ1-4; weak D call: TRBD1 (6 bases). This CDR3 has 16 residues. Trimming stripped 2 bases from V and 5 bases from J, with 16 bases between. The germline CDR1 and CDR2 sequences are SGHRS and YFSETQ. CDR3 DNA sequence: TGCGCCAGCAGCTTCGAGACAGGCGGCCCCAATGAAAAACTGTTTTTT. It codes for CASSFETGGPNEKLFF.

This clone has just one count. The rearrangement joins TRBV5-5 to TRBJ2-1; D call uncertain. This CDR3 comprises 14 residues. With 4 bases removed from V and 8 bases from J, the gap between germline ends came to 16 bases. From germline, CDR1 is SGHKS and CDR2 YYEKEE (reference sequence). This CDR3 is CASSPRAPGYEQFF. CDR3 DNA sequence: TGTGCCAGCAGCCCCCGTGCCCCGGGCTATGAGCAGTTCTTC.

This chain joins TRBV6-4 and TRBJ2-3, with 12 positions matching TRBD2. This CDR3 spans 14 amino acids. Germline CDR1 is MRHNA and CDR2 is SNTAGT. Unmatched junction bases numbered 1, after V lost 6 bases and J lost 3 bases. CDR3 loop: CASSTSGGTDTQYF. The DNA of the CDR3 is TGTGCCAGCAGCACTAGCGGGGGGACAGATACGCAGTATTTT.

This clone was observed a single time. The rearrangement links TRBV5-6 to TRBJ2-1, with TRBD2 identical over 12 bases. From germline, CDR1 is SGHDT and CDR2 YYEEEE. The CDR3 has 16 residues. Germline trimming cut 9 bases from V and 7 bases from J; bases unmatched to any gene: 14. CDR3 loop: CATHRTSGVDENEQFF. DNA for the CDR3: TGTGCCACCCACCGGACTAGCGGGGTCGATGAGAATGAGCAGTTCTTC.

The chain combines TRBV9 with TRBJ1-4; weak D call: TRBD1 (6 bases). Germline CDR1 SGDLS, CDR2 YYNGEE. V was clipped by 0 bases and J by 5 bases, with 11 bases between them. This CDR3 is 15 amino acids long. CDR3 residues: CASSVAPQGNEKLFF. The CDR3 DNA reads TGTGCCAGCAGCGTAGCTCCCCAGGGGAATGAAAAACTGTTTTTT.

The chain joins TRBV11-1 to TRBJ2-1, with 11 bases identical to TRBD2. This CDR3 has 15 residues. Looked up from germline, CDR1 is SGHAT and CDR2 is FQDESV (reference sequence). V gave up 3 bases and J gave up 5 bases; unmatched junction bases: 3. The CDR3: CASSLLTSGDNEQFF. CDR3 DNA: TGTGCCAGCAGCTTGCTGACTAGCGGGGACAATGAGCAGTTCTTC. The variable domain in full, with the rest retrieved from reference TRBV11-1 and TRBJ2-1, is EAEVAQSPRYKITEKSQAVAFWCDPISGHATLYWYRQILGQGPELLVQFQDESVVDDSQLPKDRFSAERLKGVDSTLKIQPAELGDSAMYLCASSLLTSGDNEQFFGPGTRLTVL.